This TCR beta chain was sequenced in a study of blood T cells in healthy people across ages. For the second PCR, which ran for about 6 to 11 cycles, a sample-barcoded 5' primer and a J-beta primer mix were used. MiXCR, applied by TCRdb to the 5' RACE reads, yields one record per CDR3 protein. In the table there are more than 1.4 million distinct CDR3 sequences, about 40% of which are singletons. Looked up from germline, CDR1 is MGHRA and CDR2 is YSYEKL. With 2 bases removed from V and 4 bases from J, the gap between germline ends came to 15 bases. The CDR3 is 16 amino acids. There are a few counts of this clonotype.

The sequenced sample consisted of blood. This receptor was identified in a woman aged 18-29 years in good health. The J gene is TRBJ2-1, the V gene TRBV4-1, with D unclear. The CDR3 bases are TGCGCCAGCAGCCAACCCCGGGTTGGTGGATACAATGAGCAGTTCTTC. Encoded protein: CASSQPRVGGYNEQFF.